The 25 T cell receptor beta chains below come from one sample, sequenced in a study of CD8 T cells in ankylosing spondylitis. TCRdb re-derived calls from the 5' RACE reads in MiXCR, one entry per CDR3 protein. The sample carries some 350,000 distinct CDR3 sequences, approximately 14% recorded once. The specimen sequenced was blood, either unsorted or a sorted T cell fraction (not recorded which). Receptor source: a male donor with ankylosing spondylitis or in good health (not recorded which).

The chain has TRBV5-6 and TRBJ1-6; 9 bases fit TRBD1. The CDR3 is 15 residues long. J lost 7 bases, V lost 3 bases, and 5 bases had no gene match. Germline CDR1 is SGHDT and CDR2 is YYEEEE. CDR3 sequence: CASSYGTGLNSPLHF. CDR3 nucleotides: TGTGCCAGCAGCTACGGGACAGGGTTAAATTCACCCCTCCACTTT.

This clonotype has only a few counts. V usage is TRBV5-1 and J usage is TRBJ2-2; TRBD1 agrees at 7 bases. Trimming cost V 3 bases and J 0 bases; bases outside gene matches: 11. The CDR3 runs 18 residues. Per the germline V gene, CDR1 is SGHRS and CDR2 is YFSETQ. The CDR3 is CASSSQDRSPSNTGELFF. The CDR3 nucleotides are TGCGCCAGCAGCTCCCAGGACAGGTCCCCATCGAACACCGGGGAGCTGTTTTTT.

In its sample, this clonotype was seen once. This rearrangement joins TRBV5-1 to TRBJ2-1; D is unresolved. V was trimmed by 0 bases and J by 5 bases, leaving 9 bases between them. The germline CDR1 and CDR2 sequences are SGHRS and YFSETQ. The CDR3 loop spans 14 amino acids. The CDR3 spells CASSLAERNNEQFF. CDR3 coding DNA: TGCGCCAGCAGCTTGGCTGAGAGAAACAATGAGCAGTTCTTC.

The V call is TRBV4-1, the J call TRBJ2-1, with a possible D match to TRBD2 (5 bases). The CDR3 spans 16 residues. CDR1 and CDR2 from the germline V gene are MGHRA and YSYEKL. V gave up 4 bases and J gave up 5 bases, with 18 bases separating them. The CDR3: CASSPRTAWPNNEQFF. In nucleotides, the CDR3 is TGCGCCAGCAGCCCCCGGACTGCTTGGCCGAACAATGAGCAGTTCTTC.

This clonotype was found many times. In DNA form, the CDR3 reads TGTGCCAGCAGCCTGACTAGCGGGAGGCCCACAGATACGCAGTATTTT. Translating it yields CASSLTSGRPTDTQYF. This sequence joins TRBV7-9 and TRBJ2-3, with 13 nucleotides matching TRBD2. With V trimmed by 5 bases and J by 2 bases, 4 bases remained unmatched. Per germline, CDR1 SEHNR and CDR2 FQNEAQ (reference sequence). This CDR3 has 16 residues.

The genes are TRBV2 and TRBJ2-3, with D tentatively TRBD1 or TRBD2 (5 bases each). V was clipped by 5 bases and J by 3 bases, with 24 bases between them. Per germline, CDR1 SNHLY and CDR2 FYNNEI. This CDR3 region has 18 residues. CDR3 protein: CASSNRPGTSMGTDTQYF. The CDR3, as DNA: TGTGCCAGCAGTAACCGTCCCGGGACCTCGATGGGAACAGATACGCAGTATTTT.

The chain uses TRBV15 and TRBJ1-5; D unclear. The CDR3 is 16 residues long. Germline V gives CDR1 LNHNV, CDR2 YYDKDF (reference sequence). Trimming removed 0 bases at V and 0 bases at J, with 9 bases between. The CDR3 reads CATSRDSGRSNQPQHF. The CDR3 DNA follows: TGTGCCACCAGCAGAGATTCCGGGCGTAGCAATCAGCCCCAGCATTTT. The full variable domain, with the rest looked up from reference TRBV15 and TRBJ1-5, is DAMVIQNPRYQVTQFGKPVTLSCSQTLNHNVMYWYQQKSSQAPKLLFHYYDKDFNNEADTPDNFQSRRPNTSFCFLDIRSPGLGDTAMYLCATSRDSGRSNQPQHFGDGTRLSIL.

CDR3 amino acids: CASSLRDLNEQFF. In DNA, the CDR3 is TGTGCCAGCAGCCTCCGGGATTTAAATGAGCAGTTCTTC. The genes are TRBV12-3 or TRBV12-4 and TRBJ2-1, with a possible D match to TRBD2 (5 bases). This CDR3 contains 13 residues. Trimming shortened V by 6 bases and J by 7 bases, and 13 bases separated the two germline ends.

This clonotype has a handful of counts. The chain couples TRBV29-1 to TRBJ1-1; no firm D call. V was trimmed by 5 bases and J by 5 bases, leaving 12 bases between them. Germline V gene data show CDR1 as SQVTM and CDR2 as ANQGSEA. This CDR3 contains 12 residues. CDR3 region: CSVQVQWTEAFF. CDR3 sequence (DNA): TGCAGCGTTCAGGTGCAGTGGACTGAAGCTTTCTTT.

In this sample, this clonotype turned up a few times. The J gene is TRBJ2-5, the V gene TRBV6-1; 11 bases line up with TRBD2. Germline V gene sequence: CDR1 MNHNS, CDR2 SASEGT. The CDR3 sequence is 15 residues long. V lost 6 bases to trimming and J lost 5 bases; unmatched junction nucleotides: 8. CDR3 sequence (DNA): TGTGCCAGCAGCTCTCCACTAGCGGGGGCGGAGACCCAGTACTTC. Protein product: CASSSPLAGAETQYF.

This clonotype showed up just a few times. The CDR3 sequence is CASSGVVQPQHF. The CDR3 DNA reads as TGTGCCAGCAGTGGGGTCGTTCAGCCCCAGCATTTT. This chain uses TRBV6-1 with TRBJ1-5, with D hard to call. V was cut by 4 bases and J by 6 bases, with 7 bases left in between. The CDR3 spans 12 residues. CDR1 MNHNS and CDR2 SASEGT come from the germline V gene.

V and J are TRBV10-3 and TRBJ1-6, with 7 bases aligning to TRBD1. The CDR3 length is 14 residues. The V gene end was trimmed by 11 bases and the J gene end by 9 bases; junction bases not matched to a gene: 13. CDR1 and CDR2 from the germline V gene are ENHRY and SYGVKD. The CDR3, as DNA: TGTGCCGCACAGGGGAATGTAAGGGGTTCACCCCTCCACTTT. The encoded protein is CAAQGNVRGSPLHF.

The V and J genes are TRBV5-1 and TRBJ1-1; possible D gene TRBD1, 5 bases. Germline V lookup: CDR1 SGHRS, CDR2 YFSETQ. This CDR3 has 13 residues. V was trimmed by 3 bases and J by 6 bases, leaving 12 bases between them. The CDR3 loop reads CASSSHRFAEAFF. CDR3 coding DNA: TGCGCCAGCAGCTCCCACAGGTTCGCTGAAGCTTTCTTT.

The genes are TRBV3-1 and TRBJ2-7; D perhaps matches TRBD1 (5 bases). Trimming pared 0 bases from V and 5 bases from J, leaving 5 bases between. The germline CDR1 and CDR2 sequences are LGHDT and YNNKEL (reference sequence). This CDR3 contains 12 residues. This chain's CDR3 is CASSQEGHEQYF. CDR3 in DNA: TGTGCCAGCAGCCAAGAGGGGCACGAGCAGTACTTC.

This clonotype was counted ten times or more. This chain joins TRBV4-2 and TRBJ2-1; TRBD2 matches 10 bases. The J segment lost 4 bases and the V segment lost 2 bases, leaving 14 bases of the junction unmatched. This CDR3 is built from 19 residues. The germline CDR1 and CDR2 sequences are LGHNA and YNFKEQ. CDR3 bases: TGTGCCAGCAGCCAACCCCCGGGGGCTAGCGGGGGAACATACAATGAGCAGTTCTTC. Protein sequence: CASSQPPGASGGTYNEQFF.

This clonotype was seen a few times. The CDR3 protein is CASSQGPGGELFF. The CDR3 DNA sequence: TGTGCCAGCAGCCAAGGGCCGGGCGGGGAGCTGTTTTTT. The chain carries TRBV3-1 and TRBJ2-2; no clear D. The V and J ends lost 1 base and 7 bases respectively, with 7 bases between them. Germline CDR1 and CDR2: LGHDT and YNNKEL (reference sequence). The CDR3 loop spans 13 amino acids.

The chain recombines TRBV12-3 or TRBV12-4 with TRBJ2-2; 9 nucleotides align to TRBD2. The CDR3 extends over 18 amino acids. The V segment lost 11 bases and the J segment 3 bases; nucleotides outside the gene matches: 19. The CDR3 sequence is CAFSRGPGTSFDTGELFF. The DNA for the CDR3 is TGTGCCTTCAGTAGGGGGCCAGGGACTAGCTTCGACACCGGGGAGCTGTTTTTT.

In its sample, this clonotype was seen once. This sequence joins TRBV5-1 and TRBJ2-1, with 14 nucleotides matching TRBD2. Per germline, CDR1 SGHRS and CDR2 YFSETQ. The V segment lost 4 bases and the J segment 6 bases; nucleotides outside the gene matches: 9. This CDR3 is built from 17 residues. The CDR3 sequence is CASSPGTSGGLGNEQFF. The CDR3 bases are TGCGCCAGCAGCCCGGGGACTAGCGGGGGACTAGGCAATGAGCAGTTCTTC.

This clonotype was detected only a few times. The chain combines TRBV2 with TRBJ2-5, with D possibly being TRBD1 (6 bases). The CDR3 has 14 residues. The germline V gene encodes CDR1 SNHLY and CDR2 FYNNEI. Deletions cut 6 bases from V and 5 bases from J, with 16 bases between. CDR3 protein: CASSLLRGSETQYF. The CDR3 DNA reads TGTGCCAGCAGCCTGCTCAGGGGCAGTGAGACCCAGTACTTC.

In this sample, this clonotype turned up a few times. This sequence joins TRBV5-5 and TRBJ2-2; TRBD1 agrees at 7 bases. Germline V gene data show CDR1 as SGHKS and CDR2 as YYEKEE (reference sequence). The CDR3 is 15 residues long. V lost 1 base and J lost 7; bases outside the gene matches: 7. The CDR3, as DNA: TGTGCCAGCAGCTTGCAAGGGGGCGCGGTCGGGGAGCTGTTTTTT. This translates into CASSLQGGAVGELFF.

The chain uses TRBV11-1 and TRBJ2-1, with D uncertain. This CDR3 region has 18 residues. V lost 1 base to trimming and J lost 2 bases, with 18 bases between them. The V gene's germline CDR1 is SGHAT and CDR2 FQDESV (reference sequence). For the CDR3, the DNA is TGTGCCAGCAGCTTAGATCACTACGGACCGAAAGCCTACAATGAGCAGTTCTTC. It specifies CASSLDHYGPKAYNEQFF. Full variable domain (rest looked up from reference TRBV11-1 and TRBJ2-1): EAEVAQSPRYKITEKSQAVAFWCDPISGHATLYWYRQILGQGPELLVQFQDESVVDDSQLPKDRFSAERLKGVDSTLKIQPAELGDSAMYLCASSLDHYGPKAYNEQFFGPGTRLTVL.

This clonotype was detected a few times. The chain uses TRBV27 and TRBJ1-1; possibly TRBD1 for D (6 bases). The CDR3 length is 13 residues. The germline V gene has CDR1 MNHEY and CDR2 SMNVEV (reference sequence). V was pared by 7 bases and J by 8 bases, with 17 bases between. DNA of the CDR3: TGTGCCAGCAAATCTACAGGGTCCCCCGAAGCTTTCTTT. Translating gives CASKSTGSPEAFF.

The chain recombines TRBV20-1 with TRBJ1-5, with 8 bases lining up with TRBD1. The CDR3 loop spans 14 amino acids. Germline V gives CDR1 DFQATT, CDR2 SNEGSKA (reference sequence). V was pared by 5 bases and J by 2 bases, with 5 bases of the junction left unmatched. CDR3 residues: CSAGQGGGNQPQHF. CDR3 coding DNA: TGCAGTGCTGGACAGGGCGGTGGCAATCAGCCCCAGCATTTT.

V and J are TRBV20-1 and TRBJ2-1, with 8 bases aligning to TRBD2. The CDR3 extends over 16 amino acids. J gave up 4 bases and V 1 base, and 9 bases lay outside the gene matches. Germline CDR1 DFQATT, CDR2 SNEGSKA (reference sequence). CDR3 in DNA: TGCAGTGCTAGAGGGGGGAGGGTAGCGGGGTACAATGAGCAGTTCTTC. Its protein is CSARGGRVAGYNEQFF.

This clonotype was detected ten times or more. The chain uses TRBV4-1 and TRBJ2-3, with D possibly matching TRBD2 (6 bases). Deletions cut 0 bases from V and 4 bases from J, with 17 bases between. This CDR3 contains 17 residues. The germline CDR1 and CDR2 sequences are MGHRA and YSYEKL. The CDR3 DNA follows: TGCGCCAGCAGCCAAGAACCGGGGAGGAGTGAAGCAGATACGCAGTATTTT. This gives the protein CASSQEPGRSEADTQYF.